Reported below is one T cell receptor (beta chain). Its antigen remains unknown. TCRdb independently ran MiXCR on the RT-PCR reads; one entry per CDR3 protein. The data hold hundreds of thousands of distinct CDR3 sequences, with less than 10% observed a single time. Trimming took off 2 bases at V and 0 bases at J, with 19 bases between the two ends. Germline V gene sequence: CDR1 MNHEY, CDR2 SVGAGI. The CDR3 consists of 19 residues. This specimen belongs to a study of response to subunit inactivated influenza vaccine. Findings and caveats of the study: The authors suggested that every seasonal influenza vaccination recruits few new T cells.

The TCR was taken from a man in his fifties or sixties who received an inactivated influenza vaccine. Here the sequenced sample was PBMCs from blood, taken roughly 24 months after vaccination. The genes are TRBV6-5 and TRBJ2-2, with a possible D match to TRBD1 (6 bases). CDR3 amino acids: CASSYPSRGPNTNTGELFF. CDR3 DNA sequence: TGTGCCAGCAGTTACCCCTCCAGGGGTCCTAATACGAACACCGGGGAGCTGTTTTTT.